A selection of T cell receptor beta chains follows, all from one sample in a study of T cells after yellow fever vaccination. TCRdb analysed the 5' RACE reads with MiXCR anew, one entry per CDR3 protein. This sample has about 340,000 distinct CDR3 sequences, with approximately 12% found just once. The material sequenced was CD4+ T cells sorted from PBMCs, taken 15 days after the yellow fever booster vaccination. These TCRs come from a man between 18 and 35 years old who received the YFV17D yellow fever vaccine. CDR3s include the opening cysteine and the closing phenylalanine or tryptophan. The D gene is left open where the match is weak. Rows give clone size only sometimes, using once, few, many, or a class for an expanded clone.

d_gene	v_gene	abundance	j_gene	CDR3aa	CDR3nt
TRBD1	TRBV5-1	many	TRBJ1-6	CASSDRTGGVSPLHF	TGCGCCAGCAGCGACCGAACAGGGGGCGTTTCACCCCTCCACTTT
.	TRBV6-1	.	TRBJ2-2	CASSGLKTRTGELFF	TGTGCCAGCAGTGGACTTAAGACGAGAACCGGGGAGCTGTTTTTT
.	TRBV6-2/TRBV6-3	few	TRBJ1-1	CASSYVAGIMNTEAFF	TGTGCCAGCAGTTACGTGGCTGGAATAATGAACACTGAAGCTTTCTTT
.	TRBV27	.	TRBJ2-7	CASSLSLTNEQYF	TGTGCCAGCAGTTTATCGTTGACCAACGAGCAGTACTTC
.	TRBV19	.	TRBJ1-5	CASSIGKWIQPQHF	TGTGCCAGTAGTATAGGGAAGTGGATTCAGCCCCAGCATTTT
.	TRBV7-7	few	TRBJ2-2	CASRRELNTGELFF	TGTGCTAGCCGCAGAGAGTTAAACACCGGGGAGCTGTTTTTT
.	TRBV5-6	.	TRBJ1-2	CASSSGPNPYGYTF	TGTGCCAGCAGCTCGGGCCCTAACCCCTATGGCTACACCTTC
.	TRBV4-3	many	TRBJ2-7	CASSQTQTPPYEQYF	TGCGCCAGCAGCCAAACGCAGACGCCTCCCTACGAGCAGTACTTC
.	TRBV10-2	few	TRBJ2-1	CASSEWGNSPASSYNEQFF	TGCGCCAGCAGTGAGTGGGGGAACTCCCCGGCAAGCTCCTACAATGAGCAGTTCTTC
.	TRBV20-1	.	TRBJ1-2	CSAVPGGTGYTF	TGCAGTGCCGTTCCGGGGGGAACGGGCTACACCTTC
.	TRBV4-3	many	TRBJ2-5	CASSQGVKETQYF	TGCGCCAGCAGCCAAGGAGTCAAAGAGACCCAGTACTTC
.	TRBV5-5	.	TRBJ1-1	CASSLDERTGTEAFF	TGTGCCAGCAGCTTGGACGAGAGGACGGGCACTGAAGCTTTCTTT
.	TRBV9	.	TRBJ2-3	CASSPSGGGDPDTQYF	TGTGCCAGCAGCCCCTCGGGGGGCGGGGACCCGGATACGCAGTATTTT
.	TRBV5-1	.	TRBJ2-7	CASSLATGRTYEQYF	TGCGCCAGCAGCTTGGCGACAGGACGTACCTACGAGCAGTACTTC
.	TRBV7-3	many	TRBJ1-2	CASSLTGGDYGYTF	TGTGCCAGCAGCTTAACGGGGGGTGACTATGGCTACACCTTC
.	TRBV11-2	many	TRBJ2-5	CASSPYGTQYF	TGTGCCAGCAGCCCCTACGGGACCCAGTACTTC
TRBD1	TRBV3-1	.	TRBJ1-2	CASSQDWGQVYGYTF	TGTGCCAGCAGCCAAGACTGGGGACAGGTATATGGCTACACCTTC